The T cell receptor beta chain described here comes from a study of CD8 T cells in Susac syndrome. J was trimmed by 5 bases and V by 1 base; bases with no gene match: 4. CDR3 length: 16 amino acids. After extraction with the RNeasy kit, about 0.45 to 1 ug of the RNA was reverse transcribed using random hexamers. TCRdb re-analysed the immunoSEQ multiplex PCR reads in MiXCR, keeping a single row per CDR3 protein. The table lists hundreds of thousands of distinct CDR3 sequences, 92% of them singletons. The specimen was CD8+ T cells from PBMCs. This sequence originates from a human donor with multiple sclerosis. The chain links TRBV12-3 or TRBV12-4 to TRBJ2-3; 12 positions match TRBD2. CDR3 nucleotide sequence: TGTGCCAGCAGTTTAGGACTAGCGGGAGCGGTAGATACGCAGTATTTT. Translation: CASSLGLAGAVDTQYF.